This T cell receptor beta chain derives from a study of blood T cell repertoires in COVID-19 (dated by TCRdb to the early 2020s). Study-level background: Collaborator samples came from the United States, Italy and Spain and covered acute and convalescent phases of COVID-19. The prospective study material was composed of cDNA or gDNA derived from T cells, B-cell-depleted T cells, or PBMCs. Subjects who had been exposed to COVID-19, were actively infected with it, or had recovered from it provided the deeply sampled blood TCRbeta repertoires that made up the dataset. A freely available public database, intended as a resource for researchers studying the immune response to SARS-CoV-2, is where the repertoires were released. Samples were obtained from the ongoing ImmuneRACE study (first 160 participants) and from over 1,000 subjects provided by 6 global collaborators. The sample metadata nearly always contained a de-identified subject ID, COVID-19 status, age in years and sex. HLA class I and class II types, where available, came from metadata supplied by the sample provider rather than from assay-based typing. The paper's findings and limits, for the study overall: Clinical and demographic metadata were provided uncurated, with the amount varying by source and participant.

The collaborating institutions used their own protocols to collect whole blood in K2EDTA tubes. For TCRbeta analysis, collaborators shipped samples as frozen whole blood, isolated PBMCs, or DNA extracted from either of those sample types. On this clone: The target of this receptor is not known. The record has no base qualities; no much larger clone is one base away.

TCRbeta CDR3 regions were amplified from genomic DNA by means of the immunoSEQ Assay, a bias-controlled multiplex PCR. In the original analysis: Nucleated cell counts per sample were estimated from amplification of reference gene primers within the assay. To quantify the absolute abundance of each unique TCRbeta CDR3 rearrangement, sequence reads were collapsed and filtered. For each sample, productive Simpson clonality was calculated as the square root of Simpson's diversity index over productive rearrangements. The table comes from immuneACCESS by way of TCRdb, which keeps in-frame sequences with V and J called. Part of the clones is missing from these tables; in studies checked, under half for an unresolved V gene and the rest for unknown reasons. For V, J and clone size, that table is used; D and trimming come from the DNA. The sample includes 100,000 to 150,000 clones, with 81% observed a single time. 3.8% of the sample goes to the ten largest clones.

The germline V gene gives CDR1 as LGHNT and CDR2 as FRNRAP. CDR3 length: 14 amino acids, cysteine to phenylalanine. Here the CDR3 DNA is all that survives: 42 bases in frame from base 1. Germline trimming: 2 bases from V, 5 bases from J; junction bases outside gene matches: 2. This TCR was recovered from a woman aged 45-60 years with acute or convalescent COVID-19. Sequencing was done on a sample of peripheral blood. The V gene is TRBV12-5 and the J gene is TRBJ2-3, and TRBD2 aligns with 9 junction nucleotides. The DNA sequence is as follows: TGTGCTAGTGGTTTGTTGCGGGGGGGAGATACGCAGTATTTT. Its translation reads: CASGLLRGGDTQYF.